These T cell receptor beta chains were read from a single sample in a study of low-dose radiotherapy and immunotherapy resistance in tumors. TCRdb processed the reads anew with MiXCR; each CDR3 protein has one entry. Altogether some 60,000 distinct CDR3 sequences are present, about 26% being singletons, with the ten largest covering 5.5% to 8%. Sequenced material: PBMCs, taken before treatment. Receptors originate from a male donor with rectosigmoid adenocarcinoma. CDR3s leave out the opening cysteine and the closing phenylalanine or tryptophan. A D gene is named only where the DNA matches it firmly.

d_call j_call v_call cdr3_aa
- TRBJ2-6 TRBV10-2 ASSDRNGANVLT
- TRBJ2-1 TRBV2 ASSSDGGSLNEQF
- TRBJ1-1 TRBV19 ASSSRDTLNTEAF
- TRBJ1-5 TRBV28 ASSFPQSNQPQH
- TRBJ2-1 TRBV19 ASSISLQGFQF
- TRBJ2-7 TRBV6-2/TRBV6-3 ASSRQTDEQY
- TRBJ2-7 TRBV21-1 ASSKESYEQY
- TRBJ2-1 TRBV4-3 ASSRSLGDNEQF
TRBD1 TRBJ2-5 TRBV7-2 ASSFGTAQETQY
- TRBJ2-5 TRBV2 ASSILSGSQETQY
TRBD1 TRBJ1-1 TRBV20-1 SASSSGTVNTEAF